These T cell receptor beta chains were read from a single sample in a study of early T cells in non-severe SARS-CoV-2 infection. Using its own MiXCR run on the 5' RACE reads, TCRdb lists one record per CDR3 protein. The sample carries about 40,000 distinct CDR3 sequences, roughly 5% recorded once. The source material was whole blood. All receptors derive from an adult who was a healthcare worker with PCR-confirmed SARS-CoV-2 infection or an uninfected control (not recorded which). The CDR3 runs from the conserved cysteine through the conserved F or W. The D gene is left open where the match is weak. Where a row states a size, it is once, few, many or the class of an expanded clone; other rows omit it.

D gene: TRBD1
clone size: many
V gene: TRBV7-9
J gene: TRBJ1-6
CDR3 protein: CASSSGQDSPLHF
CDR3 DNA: TGTGCCAGCAGCTCAGGACAGGATTCACCCCTCCATTTT

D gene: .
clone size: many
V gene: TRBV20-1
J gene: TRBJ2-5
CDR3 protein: CSANQGGKETQYF
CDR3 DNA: TGCAGTGCTAACCAGGGGGGGAAAGAGACCCAGTACTTC

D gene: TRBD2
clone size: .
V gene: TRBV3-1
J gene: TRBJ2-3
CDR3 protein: CASSQSGVDTQYF
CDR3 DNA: TGTGCCAGCAGCCAGAGCGGGGTAGATACGCAGTATTTT

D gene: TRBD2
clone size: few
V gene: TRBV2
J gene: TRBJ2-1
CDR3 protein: CASSVLAGNEQFF
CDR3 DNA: TGTGCCAGCAGTGTTTTAGCGGGCAATGAGCAGTTCTTC

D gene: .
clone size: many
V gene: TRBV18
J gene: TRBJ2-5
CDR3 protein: CASSPMTGDLGTQYF
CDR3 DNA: TGTGCCAGCTCACCAATGACAGGAGACTTGGGGACCCAGTACTTC

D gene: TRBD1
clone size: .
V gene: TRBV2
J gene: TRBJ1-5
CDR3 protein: CASRGQPNQPQHF
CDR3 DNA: TGTGCCAGCAGGGGACAGCCCAATCAGCCCCAGCATTTT

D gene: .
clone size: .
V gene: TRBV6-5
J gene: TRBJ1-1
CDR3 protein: CASSYGGAPNTEAFF
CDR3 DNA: TGTGCCAGCAGTTATGGGGGGGCGCCTAACACTGAAGCTTTCTTT

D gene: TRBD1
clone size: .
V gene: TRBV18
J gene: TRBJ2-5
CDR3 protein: CASSLGTGQETQYF
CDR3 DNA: TGTGCCAGCTCACTTGGGACAGGCCAAGAGACCCAGTACTTC

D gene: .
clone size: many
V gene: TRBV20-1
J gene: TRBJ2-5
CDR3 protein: CSARVGLIETQYF
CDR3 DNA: TGCAGTGCTAGAGTTGGCCTCATAGAGACCCAGTACTTC

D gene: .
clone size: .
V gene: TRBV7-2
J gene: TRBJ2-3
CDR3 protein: CASSERAYTDTQYF
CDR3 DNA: TGTGCCAGCAGCGAGCGGGCCTACACAGATACGCAGTATTTT

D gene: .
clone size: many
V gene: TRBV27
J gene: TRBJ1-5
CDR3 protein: CASSFLDQPQHF
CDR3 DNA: TGTGCCAGCAGTTTTCTTGATCAGCCCCAGCATTTT

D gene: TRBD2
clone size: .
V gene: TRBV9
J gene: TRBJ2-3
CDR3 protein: CASSVMTSHQDTQYF
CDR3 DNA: TGTGCCAGCAGCGTCATGACTAGCCATCAAGATACGCAGTATTTT

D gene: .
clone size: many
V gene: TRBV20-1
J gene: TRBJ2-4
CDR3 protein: CSARLPPAENIQYF
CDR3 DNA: TGCAGTGCTAGACTCCCCCCGGCCGAAAACATTCAGTACTTC

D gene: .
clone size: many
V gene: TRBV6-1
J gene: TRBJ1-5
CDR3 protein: CASSQAGVSQPQHF
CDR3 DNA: TGTGCCAGCAGTCAGGCGGGGGTGAGTCAGCCCCAGCATTTT

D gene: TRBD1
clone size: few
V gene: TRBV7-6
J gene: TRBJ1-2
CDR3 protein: CASSEGQGYYGYTF
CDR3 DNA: TGTGCCAGCAGCGAAGGACAGGGGTACTATGGCTACACCTTC

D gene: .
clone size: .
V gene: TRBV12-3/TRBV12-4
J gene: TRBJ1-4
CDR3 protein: CASSFVRTDEKLFF
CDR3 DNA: TGTGCCAGCAGTTTTGTGAGGACAGATGAAAAACTGTTTTTT

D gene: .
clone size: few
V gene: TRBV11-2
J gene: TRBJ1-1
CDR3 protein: CASHPSDRHTEAFF
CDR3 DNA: TGTGCCAGCCACCCGTCGGACAGACATACTGAAGCTTTCTTT

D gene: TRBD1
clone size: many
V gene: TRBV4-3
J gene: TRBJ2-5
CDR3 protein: CASSQGTGGETQYF
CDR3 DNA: TGCGCCAGCAGCCAGGGGACAGGGGGGGAGACCCAGTACTTC

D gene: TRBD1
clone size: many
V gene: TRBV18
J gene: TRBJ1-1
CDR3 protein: CASSPWDRLMNTEAFF
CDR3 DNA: TGTGCCAGCTCACCTTGGGACAGACTCATGAACACTGAAGCTTTCTTT

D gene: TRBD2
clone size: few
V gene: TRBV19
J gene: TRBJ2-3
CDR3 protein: CASSEVTIVSSGRDTQYF
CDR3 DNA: TGTGCCAGTAGTGAGGTTACCATCGTTTCTAGCGGGAGGGATACGCAGTATTTT

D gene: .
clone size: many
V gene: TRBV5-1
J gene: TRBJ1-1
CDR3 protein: CASSTTPNTEAFF
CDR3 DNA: TGCGCCAGCAGCACAACTCCGAACACTGAAGCTTTCTTT

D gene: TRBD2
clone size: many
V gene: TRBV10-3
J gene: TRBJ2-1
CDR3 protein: CAISESGLAGGPDNEQFF
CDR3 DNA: TGTGCCATCAGTGAGTCGGGACTAGCGGGGGGGCCAGATAATGAGCAGTTCTTC

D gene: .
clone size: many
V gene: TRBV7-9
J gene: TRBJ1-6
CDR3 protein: CASSLASGATNISPLHF
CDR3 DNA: TGTGCCAGCAGCTTAGCGTCAGGAGCAACCAACATTTCACCCCTCCACTTT

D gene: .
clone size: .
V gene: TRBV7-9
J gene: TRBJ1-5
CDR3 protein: CASSLTVTGEPQHF
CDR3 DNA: TGTGCCAGCAGCCTAACAGTAACAGGCGAGCCCCAGCATTTT

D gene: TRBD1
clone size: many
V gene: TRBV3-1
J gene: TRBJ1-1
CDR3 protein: CASSQTWTGETEAFF
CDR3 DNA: TGTGCCAGCAGCCAAACCTGGACAGGGGAAACTGAAGCTTTCTTT

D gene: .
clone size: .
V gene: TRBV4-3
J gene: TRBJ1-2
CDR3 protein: CASSQDRIGTYGYTF
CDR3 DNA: TGCGCCAGCAGCCAAGACAGAATTGGTACCTATGGCTACACCTTC

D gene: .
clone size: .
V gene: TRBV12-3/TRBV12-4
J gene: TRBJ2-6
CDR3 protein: CASSLQGANVLTF
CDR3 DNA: TGTGCCAGCAGTTTACAGGGGGCCAACGTCCTGACTTTC

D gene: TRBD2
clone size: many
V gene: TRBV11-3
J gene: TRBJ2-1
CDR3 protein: CASSLGVAGTTYNEQFF
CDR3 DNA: TGTGCCAGCAGCTTAGGGGTAGCGGGAACGACCTACAATGAGCAGTTCTTC

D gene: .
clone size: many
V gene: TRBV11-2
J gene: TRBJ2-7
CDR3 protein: CASSLDRTGWWYF
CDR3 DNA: TGTGCCAGCAGCTTAGATCGCACAGGTTGGTGGTACTTC

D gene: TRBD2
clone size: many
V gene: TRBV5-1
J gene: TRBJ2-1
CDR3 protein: CASSSYPGLAGAYSYNEQFF
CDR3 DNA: TGCGCCAGCAGCTCATACCCGGGACTAGCGGGAGCTTACTCCTACAATGAGCAGTTCTTC

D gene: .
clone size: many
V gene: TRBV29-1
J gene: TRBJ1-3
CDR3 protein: CSVAGPGNTIYF
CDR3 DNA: TGCAGCGTTGCAGGGCCTGGAAACACCATATATTTT

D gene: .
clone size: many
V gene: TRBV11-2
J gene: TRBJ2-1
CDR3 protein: CASSLARTTSYNEQFF
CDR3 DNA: TGTGCCAGCAGCTTAGCGAGGACAACCTCCTACAATGAGCAGTTCTTC

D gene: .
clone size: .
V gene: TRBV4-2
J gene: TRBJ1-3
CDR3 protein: CASSQENTIYF
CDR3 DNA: TGTGCCAGCAGCCAGGAGAACACCATATATTTT

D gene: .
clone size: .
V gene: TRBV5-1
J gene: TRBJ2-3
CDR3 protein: CASMRSEVADTQYF
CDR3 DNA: TGCGCCAGCATGAGGAGCGAAGTAGCAGATACGCAGTATTTT

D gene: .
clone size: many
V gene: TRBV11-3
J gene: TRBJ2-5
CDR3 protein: CASSLQGETQYF
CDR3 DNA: TGTGCCAGCAGCTTACAGGGGGAGACCCAGTACTTC

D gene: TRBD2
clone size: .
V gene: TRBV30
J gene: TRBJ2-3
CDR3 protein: CAWSSSGAGDTQYF
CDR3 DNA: TGTGCCTGGAGTTCTAGCGGGGCGGGAGATACGCAGTATTTT

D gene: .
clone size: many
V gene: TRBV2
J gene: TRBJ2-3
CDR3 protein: CASRAGSSTDTQYF
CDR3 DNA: TGTGCCAGCAGAGCCGGATCTAGCACAGATACGCAGTATTTT

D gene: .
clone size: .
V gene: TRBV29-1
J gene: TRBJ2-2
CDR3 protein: CSVGGGITGELFF
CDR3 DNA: TGCAGCGTCGGAGGGGGCATCACCGGGGAGCTGTTTTTT

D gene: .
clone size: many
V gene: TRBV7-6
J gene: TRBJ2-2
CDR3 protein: CASSLQAGENTGELFF
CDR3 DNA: TGTGCCAGCAGCTTACAGGCGGGTGAGAACACCGGGGAGCTGTTTTTT

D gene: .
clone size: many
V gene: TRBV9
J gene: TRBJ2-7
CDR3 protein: CASSAIFSTSLPLYEQYF
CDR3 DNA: TGTGCCAGCAGCGCCATATTCTCGACTAGTCTCCCCCTCTACGAGCAGTACTTC

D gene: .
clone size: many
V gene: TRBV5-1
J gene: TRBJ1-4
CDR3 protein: CASSISRGSEKLFF
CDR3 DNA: TGCGCCAGCAGCATCTCTAGGGGTAGTGAAAAACTGTTTTTT

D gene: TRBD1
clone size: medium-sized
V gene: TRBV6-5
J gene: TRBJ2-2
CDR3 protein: CASSYPRQGVNTGELFF
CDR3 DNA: TGTGCCAGCAGTTACCCGAGACAGGGGGTGAACACCGGGGAGCTGTTTTTT

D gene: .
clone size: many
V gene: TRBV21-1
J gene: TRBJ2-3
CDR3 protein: CASSKASGGVADTQYF
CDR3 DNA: TGTGCCAGCAGCAAAGCGAGCGGGGGGGTCGCAGATACGCAGTATTTT

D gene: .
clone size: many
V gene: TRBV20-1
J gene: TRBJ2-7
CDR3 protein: CSAYRDPRYEQYF
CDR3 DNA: TGCAGTGCGTACCGGGACCCACGCTACGAGCAGTACTTC

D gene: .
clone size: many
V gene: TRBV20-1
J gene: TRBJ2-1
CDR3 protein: CSARDREQFF
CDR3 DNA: TGCAGTGCTAGAGATCGGGAGCAGTTCTTC

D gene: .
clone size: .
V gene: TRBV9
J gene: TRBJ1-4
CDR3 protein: CASSVGPSRPIDNTNEKLFF
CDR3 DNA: TGTGCCAGCAGCGTAGGACCCTCCAGACCGATAGACAATACTAATGAAAAACTGTTTTTT

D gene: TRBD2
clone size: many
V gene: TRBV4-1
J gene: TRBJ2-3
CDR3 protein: CASSQGALAGAPRSTDTQYF
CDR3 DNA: TGCGCCAGCAGCCAAGGCGCACTAGCGGGGGCACCCAGGAGCACAGATACGCAGTATTTT

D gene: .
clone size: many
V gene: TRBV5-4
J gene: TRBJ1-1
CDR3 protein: CASSFGAGSGTEAFF
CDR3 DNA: TGTGCCAGCAGCTTCGGGGCGGGTTCAGGGACTGAAGCTTTCTTT

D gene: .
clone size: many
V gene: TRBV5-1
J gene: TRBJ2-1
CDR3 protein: CASSFQTVSSYNEQFF
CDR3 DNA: TGCGCCAGCAGCTTCCAGACTGTAAGCTCCTACAATGAGCAGTTCTTC